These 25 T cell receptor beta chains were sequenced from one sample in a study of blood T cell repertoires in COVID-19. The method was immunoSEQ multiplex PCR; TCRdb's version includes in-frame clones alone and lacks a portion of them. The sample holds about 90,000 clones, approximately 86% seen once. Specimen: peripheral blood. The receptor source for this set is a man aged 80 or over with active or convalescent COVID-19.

This chain's CDR3 is CASSVTGNYGYTF. The CDR3 DNA follows: TGTGCCAGCAGCGTAACAGGGAACTATGGCTACACCTTC. J is TRBJ1-2 and V is TRBV9; D is possibly TRBD1 (6 bases). V lost 1 base and J lost 2, with 6 bases in between. The CDR3 length is 13 residues. Germline CDR1 SGDLS, CDR2 YYNGEE.

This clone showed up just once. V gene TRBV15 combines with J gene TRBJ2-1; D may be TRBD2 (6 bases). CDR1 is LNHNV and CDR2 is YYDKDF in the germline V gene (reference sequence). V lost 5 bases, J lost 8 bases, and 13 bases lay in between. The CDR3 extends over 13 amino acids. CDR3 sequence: CATSPRLGDEQFF. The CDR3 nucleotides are TGTGCCACCAGCCCCCGACTAGGCGATGAGCAGTTCTTC. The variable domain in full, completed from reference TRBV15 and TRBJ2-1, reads DAMVIQNPRYQVTQFGKPVTLSCSQTLNHNVMYWYQQKSSQAPKLLFHYYDKDFNNEADTPDNFQSRRPNTSFCFLDIRSPGLGDTAMYLCATSPRLGDEQFFGPGTRLTVL.

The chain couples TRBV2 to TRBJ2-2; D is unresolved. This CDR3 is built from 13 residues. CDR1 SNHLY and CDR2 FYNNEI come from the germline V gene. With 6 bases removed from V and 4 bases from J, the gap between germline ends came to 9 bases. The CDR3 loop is CASRLLSTGELFF. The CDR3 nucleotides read TGTGCCAGCAGACTACTTAGCACCGGGGAGCTGTTTTTT.

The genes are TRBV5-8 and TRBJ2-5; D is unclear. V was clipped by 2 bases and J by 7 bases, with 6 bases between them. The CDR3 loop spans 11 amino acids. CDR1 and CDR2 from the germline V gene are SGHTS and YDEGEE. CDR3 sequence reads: CASSLTGTQYF. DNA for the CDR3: TGTGCCAGCAGCTTAACGGGGACCCAGTACTTC.

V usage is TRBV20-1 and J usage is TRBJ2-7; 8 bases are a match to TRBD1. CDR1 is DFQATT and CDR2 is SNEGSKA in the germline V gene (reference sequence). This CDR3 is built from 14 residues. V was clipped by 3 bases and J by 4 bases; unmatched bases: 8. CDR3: CSASHRTGSYEQYF. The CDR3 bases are TGCAGTGCTAGTCACCGGACAGGGTCTTACGAGCAGTACTTC.

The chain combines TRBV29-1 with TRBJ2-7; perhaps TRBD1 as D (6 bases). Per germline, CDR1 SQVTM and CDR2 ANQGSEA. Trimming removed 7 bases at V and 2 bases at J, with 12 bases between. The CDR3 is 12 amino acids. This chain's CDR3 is CSAGTSPYEQYF. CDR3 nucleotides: TGCAGCGCCGGGACATCCCCCTACGAGCAGTACTTC.

The DNA for the CDR3 is TGTGCCAGCAGCTTGCAGCCACTTGAGGCGGGAGTTTCCGATACGCAGTATTTT. Translated: CASSLQPLEAGVSDTQYF. The chain combines TRBV7-3 with TRBJ2-3; 7 positions match TRBD2. The V gene's germline CDR1 is SGHTA and CDR2 FQGTGA. V gave up 3 bases and J gave up 6 bases; unmatched junction bases: 18. The CDR3 is 18 amino acids. The whole variable domain, filled in from reference TRBV7-3 and TRBJ2-3, reads GAGVSQTPSNKVTEKGKYVELRCDPISGHTALYWYRQSLGQGPEFLIYFQGTGAADDSGLPNDRFFAVRPEGSVSTLKIQRTERGDSAVYLCASSLQPLEAGVSDTQYFGPGTRLTVL.

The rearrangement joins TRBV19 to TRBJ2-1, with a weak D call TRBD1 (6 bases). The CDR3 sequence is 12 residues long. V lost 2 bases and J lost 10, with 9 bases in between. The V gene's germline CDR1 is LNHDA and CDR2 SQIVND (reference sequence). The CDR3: CASSINTGEQFF. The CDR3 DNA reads TGTGCCAGTAGTATAAACACAGGGGAGCAGTTCTTC.

CDR3 residues: CASSGGDQPQHF. The CDR3 DNA reads as TGTGCCAGTAGTGGCGGTGATCAGCCCCAGCATTTT. This chain links TRBV19 with TRBJ1-5; D ambiguous. The CDR3 runs 12 residues. From germline, CDR1 is LNHDA and CDR2 SQIVND (reference sequence). The V and J ends lost 5 bases and 5 bases respectively, with 7 bases between them. The complete variable domain, with remaining parts taken from reference TRBV19 and TRBJ1-5, reads DGGITQSPKYLFRKEGQNVTLSCEQNLNHDAMYWYRQDPGQGLRLIYYSQIVNDFQKGDIAEGYSVSREKKESFPLTVTSAQKNPTAFYLCASSGGDQPQHFGDGTRLSIL.

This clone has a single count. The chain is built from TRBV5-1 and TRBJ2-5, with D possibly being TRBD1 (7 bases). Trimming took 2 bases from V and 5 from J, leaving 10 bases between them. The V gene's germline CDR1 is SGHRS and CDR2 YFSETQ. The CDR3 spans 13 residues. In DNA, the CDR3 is TGCGCCAGCAGCTTCGGAGGGGGCGAGACCCAGTACTTC. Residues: CASSFGGGETQYF.

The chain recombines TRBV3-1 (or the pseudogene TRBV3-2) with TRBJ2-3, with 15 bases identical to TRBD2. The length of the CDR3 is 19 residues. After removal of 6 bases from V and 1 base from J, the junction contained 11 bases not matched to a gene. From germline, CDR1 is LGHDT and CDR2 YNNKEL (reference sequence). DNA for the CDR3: TGTGCCAGCAGACCACCCGGGACTAGCGGGAGGTGTGGCACAGATACGCAGTATTTT. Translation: CASRPPGTSGRCGTDTQYF.

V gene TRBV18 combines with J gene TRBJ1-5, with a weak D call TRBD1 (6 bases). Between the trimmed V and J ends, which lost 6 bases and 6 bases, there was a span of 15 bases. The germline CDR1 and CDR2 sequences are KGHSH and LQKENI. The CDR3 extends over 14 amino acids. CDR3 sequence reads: CASSDTGQGQPQHF. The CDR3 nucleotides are TGTGCCAGCTCGGACACAGGGCAGGGTCAGCCCCAGCATTTT. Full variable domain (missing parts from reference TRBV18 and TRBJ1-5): NAGVMQNPRHLVRRRGQEARLRCSPMKGHSHVYWYRQLPEEGLKFMVYLQKENIIDESGMPKERFSAEFPKEGPSILRIQQVVRGDSAAYFCASSDTGQGQPQHFGDGTRLSIL.

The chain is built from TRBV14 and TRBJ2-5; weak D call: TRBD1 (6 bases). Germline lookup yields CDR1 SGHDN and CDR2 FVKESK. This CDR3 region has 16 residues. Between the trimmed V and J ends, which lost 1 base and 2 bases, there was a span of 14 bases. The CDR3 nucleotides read TGTGCCAGCAGCCAAGGACAGGTTCCCCGACAAGAGACCCAGTACTTC. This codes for CASSQGQVPRQETQYF.

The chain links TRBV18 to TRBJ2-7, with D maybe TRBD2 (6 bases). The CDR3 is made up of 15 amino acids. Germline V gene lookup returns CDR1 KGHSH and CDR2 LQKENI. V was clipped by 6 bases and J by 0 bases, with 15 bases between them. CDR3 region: CASSPGWRDSYEQYF. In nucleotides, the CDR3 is TGTGCCAGCTCCCCCGGGTGGCGGGACTCCTACGAGCAGTACTTC.

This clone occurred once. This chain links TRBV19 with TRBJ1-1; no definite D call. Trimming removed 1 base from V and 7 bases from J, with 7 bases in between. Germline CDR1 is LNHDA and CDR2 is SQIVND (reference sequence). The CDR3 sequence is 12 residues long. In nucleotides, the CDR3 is TGTGCCAGTAGTATAGCCAGGCGTGAAGCTTTCTTT. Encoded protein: CASSIARREAFF.

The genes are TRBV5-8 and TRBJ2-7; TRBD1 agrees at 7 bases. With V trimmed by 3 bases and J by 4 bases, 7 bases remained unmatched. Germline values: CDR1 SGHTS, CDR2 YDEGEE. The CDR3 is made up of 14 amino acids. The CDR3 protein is CASSWTGRRYEQYF. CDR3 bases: TGTGCCAGCAGCTGGACAGGCCGAAGGTACGAGCAGTACTTC.

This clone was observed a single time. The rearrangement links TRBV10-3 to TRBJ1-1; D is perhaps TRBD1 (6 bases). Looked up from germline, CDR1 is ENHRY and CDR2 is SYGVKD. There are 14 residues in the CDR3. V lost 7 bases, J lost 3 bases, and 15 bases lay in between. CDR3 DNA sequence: TGTGCCATCACCTACAGGGTGGGGGACACTGAAGCTTTCTTT. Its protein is CAITYRVGDTEAFF.

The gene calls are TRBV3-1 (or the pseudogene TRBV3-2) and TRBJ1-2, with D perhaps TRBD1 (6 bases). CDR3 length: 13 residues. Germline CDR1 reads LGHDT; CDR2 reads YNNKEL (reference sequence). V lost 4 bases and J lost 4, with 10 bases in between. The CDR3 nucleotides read TGTGCCAGCAGCCCTGGACAGATCTATGGCTACACCTTC. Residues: CASSPGQIYGYTF.

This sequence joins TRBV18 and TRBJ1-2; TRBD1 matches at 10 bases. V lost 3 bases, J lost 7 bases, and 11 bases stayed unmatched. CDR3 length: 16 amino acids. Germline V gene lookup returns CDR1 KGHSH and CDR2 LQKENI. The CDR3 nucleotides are TGTGCCAGCTCACCTTACCCCGGGACAGGGGACGTTGGCTACACCTTC. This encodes CASSPYPGTGDVGYTF.

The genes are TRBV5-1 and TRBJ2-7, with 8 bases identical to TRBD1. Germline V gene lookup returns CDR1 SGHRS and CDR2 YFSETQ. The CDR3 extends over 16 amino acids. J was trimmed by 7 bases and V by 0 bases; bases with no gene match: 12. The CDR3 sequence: CASSLGLGQGMGEQYF. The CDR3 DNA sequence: TGCGCCAGCAGCTTGGGTCTTGGACAGGGTATGGGGGAGCAGTACTTC.

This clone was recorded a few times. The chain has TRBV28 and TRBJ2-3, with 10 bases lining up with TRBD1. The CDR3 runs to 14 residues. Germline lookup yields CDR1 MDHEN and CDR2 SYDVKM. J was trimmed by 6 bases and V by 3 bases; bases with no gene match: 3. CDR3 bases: TGTGCCAGCAGTTTTGGGACAGGGGTGGATACGCAGTATTTT. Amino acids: CASSFGTGVDTQYF.

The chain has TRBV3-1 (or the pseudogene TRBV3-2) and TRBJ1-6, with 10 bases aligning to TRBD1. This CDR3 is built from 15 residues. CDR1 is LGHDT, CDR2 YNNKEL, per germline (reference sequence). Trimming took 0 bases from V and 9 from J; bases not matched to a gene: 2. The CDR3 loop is CASSQDDRGRSPLHF. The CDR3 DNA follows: TGTGCCAGCAGCCAAGATGACAGGGGGCGTTCACCCCTCCACTTT.

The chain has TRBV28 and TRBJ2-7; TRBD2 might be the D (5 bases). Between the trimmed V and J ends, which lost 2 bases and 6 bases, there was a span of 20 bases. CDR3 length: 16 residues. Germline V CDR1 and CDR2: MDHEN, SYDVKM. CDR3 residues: CASSLVASRESGEQYF. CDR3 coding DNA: TGTGCCAGCAGTTTAGTGGCGTCCCGGGAATCAGGCGAGCAGTACTTC.

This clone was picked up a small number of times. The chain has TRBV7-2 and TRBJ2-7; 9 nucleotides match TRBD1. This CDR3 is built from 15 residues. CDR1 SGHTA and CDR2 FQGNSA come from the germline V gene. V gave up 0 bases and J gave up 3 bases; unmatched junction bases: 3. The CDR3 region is CASSLAGTGNYEQYF. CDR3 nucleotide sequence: TGTGCCAGCAGCTTAGCTGGGACAGGGAACTACGAGCAGTACTTC.

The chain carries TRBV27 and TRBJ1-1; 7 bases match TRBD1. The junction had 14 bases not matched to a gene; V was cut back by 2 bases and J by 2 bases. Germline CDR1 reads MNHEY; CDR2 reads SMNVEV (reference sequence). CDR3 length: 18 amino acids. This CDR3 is CASSLRLNWDRENTEAFF. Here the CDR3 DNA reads TGTGCCAGCAGTTTAAGGTTGAACTGGGACAGAGAAAACACTGAAGCTTTCTTT.